The 21 T cell receptor beta chains presented below share a single source sample, sequenced in a study of T-cell memory formation after mild COVID-19. TCRdb recomputed calls from the 5' RACE reads with MiXCR, one row per CDR3 protein. The data show about 45,000 distinct CDR3 sequences, with 8% to 10% seen just once and approximately 12% held by the top ten. What was sequenced was PBMCs or a T cell subset sorted from them (not recorded which). The receptors derive from an adult woman who had mild COVID-19 (a few samples of this study predate the infection). Cell type and time point are not known.

This clonotype occurred a few times. The gene calls are TRBV7-9 and TRBJ2-1, with 8 bases aligning to TRBD2. Trimming took 2 bases from V and 1 from J; bases not matched to a gene: 16. This CDR3 is built from 20 residues. Germline CDR1 SEHNR, CDR2 FQNEAQ (reference sequence). DNA for the CDR3: TGTGCCAGCAGCTTATGGATGGGGAGCGGGAGTCTCGGATCCTACAATGAGCAGTTCTTC. Residues: CASSLWMGSGSLGSYNEQFF. The full variable domain, rest sourced from reference TRBV7-9 and TRBJ2-1, is DTGVSQNPRHKITKRGQNVTFRCDPISEHNRLYWYRQTLGQGPEFLTYFQNEAQLEKSRLLSDRFSAERPKGSFSTLEIQRTEQGDSAMYLCASSLWMGSGSLGSYNEQFFGPGTRLTVL.

This clonotype was picked up many times. This sequence joins TRBV12-3 or TRBV12-4 and TRBJ2-7; D remains ambiguous. V was clipped by 10 bases and J by 1 base, with 14 bases between them. The CDR3 runs 13 residues. In DNA form, the CDR3 reads TGTGCCACCACCCGCGTCCAATCCTACGAGCAGTACTTC. Translation: CATTRVQSYEQYF.

The J gene is TRBJ2-7, the V gene TRBV20-1; the match to TRBD2 covers 10 bases. The CDR3 is made up of 14 amino acids. Trimming at V came to 5 bases and at J to 2 bases, leaving 6 bases not matched to a gene. Germline CDR1 is DFQATT and CDR2 is SNEGSKA (reference sequence). The CDR3 DNA reads TGCAGTGCTGCCGGGACTAGCGAACCCTACGAGCAGTACTTC. It codes for CSAAGTSEPYEQYF.

CDR3 in amino acids: CASSDDRRTNYGYTF. Written as DNA, the CDR3 is TGTGCCAGCAGTGACGACCGCAGAACTAACTATGGCTACACCTTC. The rearrangement joins TRBV27 to TRBJ1-2; D remains unclear. V lost 5 bases and J lost 0, with 13 bases in between. The germline CDR1 and CDR2 sequences are MNHEY and SMNVEV (reference sequence). The CDR3 has 15 residues.

This clonotype was seen repeatedly, ten times or more. The V gene is TRBV3-1, the J gene TRBJ2-7, with D perhaps assigned TRBD1 or TRBD2 (5 bases each). Trimming shortened V by 4 bases and J by 2 bases, and 12 bases separated the two germline ends. The CDR3 contains 14 residues. Germline V gene data show CDR1 as LGHDT and CDR2 as YNNKEL (reference sequence). CDR3 in amino acids: CASSPRQGAYEQYF. The CDR3 DNA reads as TGTGCCAGCAGCCCCCGGCAGGGAGCCTACGAGCAGTACTTC.

The V gene is TRBV2, the J gene TRBJ1-4; D ambiguous. With 2 bases removed from V and 7 bases from J, the gap between germline ends came to 5 bases. CDR3 length equals 12 residues. Per the germline V gene, CDR1 is SNHLY and CDR2 is FYNNEI. CDR3 sequence reads: CASSETGEKLFF. The CDR3 bases are TGTGCCAGCAGTGAAACGGGTGAAAAACTGTTTTTT.

This clonotype was counted a few times. The CDR3 is CASSVPGYNEQFF. DNA of the CDR3: TGTGCCAGCAGTGTTCCAGGCTACAATGAGCAGTTCTTC. The chain combines TRBV27 with TRBJ2-1, with D hard to call. Trimming took 5 bases from V and 3 from J, leaving 8 bases between them. CDR3 length equals 13 residues. Germline V lookup: CDR1 MNHEY, CDR2 SMNVEV (reference sequence).

This chain joins TRBV5-1 and TRBJ2-7, with unresolved D. Trimming cost V 0 bases and J 7 bases, with 14 bases left between them. This CDR3 contains 14 residues. CDR1 is SGHRS and CDR2 is YFSETQ in the germline V gene. CDR3 protein: CASSLVAATREQYF. In nucleotides, the CDR3 is TGCGCCAGCAGCTTGGTTGCAGCTACCCGTGAGCAGTACTTC.

The sample holds many counts of this clonotype. In nucleotides, the CDR3 is TGCGCCAGCAGCTTGCAAGGGTCCTACGAGCAGTACTTC. This encodes CASSLQGSYEQYF. The rearrangement joins TRBV5-1 to TRBJ2-7, with no clear D. CDR3 length: 13 residues. V lost 1 base and J lost 1, with 6 bases in between. Germline V CDR1 and CDR2: SGHRS, YFSETQ.

This clonotype was picked up many times. This chain links TRBV6-5 with TRBJ2-7, with 11 positions matching TRBD2. The CDR3 extends over 14 amino acids. Germline CDR1 is MNHEY and CDR2 is SVGAGI. The J segment lost 6 bases and the V segment lost 5 bases, leaving 6 bases of the junction unmatched. The DNA of the CDR3 is TGTGCCAGCAGTACCACTAGCGGGAGCTTCGAGCAGTACTTC. Translating it yields CASSTTSGSFEQYF.

The chain carries TRBV5-6 and TRBJ1-2, with TRBD1 matching 11 bases. The CDR3 is 18 residues long. CDR1 SGHDT and CDR2 YYEEEE come from the germline V gene. V dropped 4 bases and J dropped 2; count of bases not matched to a gene: 13. The CDR3, as DNA: TGTGCCAGCAGCGGGAGGGACAGGGGGATGGCGCGAAACTATGGCTACACCTTC. Translating gives CASSGRDRGMARNYGYTF.

This rearrangement joins TRBV6-6 to TRBJ2-5; 7 bases fit TRBD2. Per the germline V gene, CDR1 is MNHNY and CDR2 is SVGAGI (reference sequence). Germline trimming cut 4 bases from V and 3 bases from J; bases unmatched to any gene: 14. The CDR3 sequence is 17 residues long. The CDR3, as DNA: TGTGCCAGCAGTTCCTCCTTCACTAGCGTAGGGAAAGAGACCCAGTACTTC. It is translated as CASSSSFTSVGKETQYF.

The rearrangement uses TRBV2 and TRBJ2-5; 8 nucleotides line up with TRBD2. The V segment lost 10 bases and the J segment 2 bases; nucleotides outside the gene matches: 12. Per the germline V gene, CDR1 is SNHLY and CDR2 is FYNNEI. This CDR3 comprises 15 residues. CDR3 bases: TGTGCCACCGTTCGCGGGAGCGGGGGTCAAGAGACCCAGTACTTC. It encodes CATVRGSGGQETQYF.

V usage is TRBV20-1 and J usage is TRBJ1-5; TRBD1 agrees at 10 bases. The J segment lost 6 bases and the V segment lost 2 bases, leaving 7 bases of the junction unmatched. This CDR3 spans 15 amino acids. The germline gives CDR1 DFQATT, CDR2 SNEGSKA (reference sequence). The DNA of the CDR3 is TGCAGTGCTAGACCGACAGGGGGCGAGGGTCAGCCCCAGCATTTT. This sequence encodes CSARPTGGEGQPQHF.

This clonotype showed up just a few times. This chain uses TRBV6-5 with TRBJ2-7, with 7 nucleotides matching TRBD1. CDR1 MNHEY and CDR2 SVGAGI come from the germline V gene. V gave up 5 bases and J gave up 6 bases; unmatched junction bases: 7. This CDR3 is built from 13 residues. CDR3 sequence (DNA): TGTGCCAGCAGTCCTCGAGGGACAGTCGAGCAGTACTTC. This sequence encodes CASSPRGTVEQYF.

The chain employs TRBV11-3 and TRBJ1-2, with D tentatively TRBD1 (5 bases). The CDR3 has 15 amino acids. CDR1 is SGHNT, CDR2 YENEEA, per germline. The V gene lost 5 bases and the J gene lost 3 bases, with 16 bases spanning the gap. CDR3 amino acids: CASSPRGPGHYGYTF. The CDR3 DNA reads as TGTGCCAGCAGCCCTCGTGGGCCGGGACACTATGGCTACACCTTC.

The J gene is TRBJ1-2, the V gene TRBV7-3, with 10 bases matching TRBD1. J was trimmed by 7 bases and V by 6 bases; bases with no gene match: 8. The CDR3 sequence is 14 residues long. CDR1 and CDR2 from the germline V gene are SGHTA and FQGTGA. The CDR3 loop reads CASSLTGGGAGYTF. The DNA for the CDR3 is TGTGCCAGCAGTTTGACAGGGGGCGGTGCTGGCTACACCTTC.

The table lists this clonotype with a few counts. The chain carries TRBV7-2 and TRBJ2-5, with TRBD1 as a possible D gene (7 bases). Trimming pared 0 bases from V and 7 bases from J, leaving 15 bases between. The CDR3 length is 15 residues. Germline CDR1 SGHTA, CDR2 FQGNSA. The CDR3 DNA reads as TGTGCCAGCAGCTTAGCACTAGCCAGACAGGGGACCCAGTACTTC. Protein sequence: CASSLALARQGTQYF.

This clonotype was seen at least ten times. This chain uses TRBV12-3 or TRBV12-4 with TRBJ2-7, with D uncertain. V was pared by 6 bases and J by 7 bases, with 7 bases between. This CDR3 is 10 amino acids long. Here the CDR3 reads CASSSREQYF. For the CDR3, the DNA is TGTGCCAGCAGCTCTCGTGAGCAGTACTTC.

The chain carries TRBV5-1 and TRBJ2-5; the D is unclear. Trimming took off 0 bases at V and 1 base at J, with 1 base between the two ends. The germline V gene has CDR1 SGHRS and CDR2 YFSETQ. The CDR3 has 12 residues. The DNA for the CDR3 is TGCGCCAGCAGCTTGGCCCAAGAGACCCAGTACTTC. Translating it yields CASSLAQETQYF.

This clonotype was seen ten or more times. The rearrangement uses TRBV6-5 and TRBJ1-2; D call uncertain. CDR3 size: 14 residues. Between the trimmed V and J ends, which lost 2 bases and 2 bases, there was a span of 9 bases. The germline gives CDR1 MNHEY, CDR2 SVGAGI. The CDR3 coding sequence is TGTGCCAGCAGTTACGTCGGGGAAAACTATGGCTACACCTTC. It encodes CASSYVGENYGYTF.